The TCR beta chain described here comes from a study of T-cell memory formation after mild COVID-19. General study results and limits: CD4+ contracting clones were found mainly in CM and EM, and CD8+ ones in EMRA.

Germline V gives CDR1 SGHRS, CDR2 YFSETQ. The CDR3 sequence is 15 residues long. Trimming removed 4 bases from V and 5 bases from J, with 18 bases in between. TCRdb itself ran the 5' RACE reads through MiXCR, one entry per CDR3 protein. This table holds a few hundred thousand distinct CDR3 sequences, about 15% found once. Only a few counts were recorded for this clonotype. Its antigen is unidentified. This sequence joins TRBV5-1 and TRBJ1-1; D not resolved. Sequencing was performed on PBMCs or a T cell subset sorted from them (not recorded which). The TCR originated in a man aged 18 to 30 who had mild COVID-19 (a few samples of this study predate the infection). Cell type and time point are not known. The CDR3 sequence is CASSRLGGSGTEAFF. For the CDR3, the DNA is TGCGCCAGCAGCCGCCTCGGCGGGTCTGGGACTGAAGCTTTCTTT.